This TCR beta chain was recorded in a study of blood T cells in healthy people across ages (dated by TCRdb to 2014 to 2015). At the level of the whole study: In model experiments, template switching captured roughly one uniquely barcoded TCR beta cDNA molecule for every two T cells. Using deep sequencing normalized with unique cDNA molecular identifiers, the study measured how TCR beta repertoire diversity changes with age. Two additional independent replicas of 1 million unique cDNA reads from the same blood draw were analyzed for two donors (one aged 18 to 30 and one aged 80 or older). The donors were split into four age groups: young (average about 16 years), middle-aged (about 40), aged (about 56) and long-lived (approximately 89). Findings and caveats that apply to the study as a whole: Compared with the aged group, more naive CD4+ T cells, fewer expanded clones and increased TCR diversity were shown by the long-lived group, suggesting age selection. Since profiling was done on bulk unsorted PBMCs, naive and antigen-experienced compartments could not be conclusively compared. As age increased, observed TCR beta diversity per million T cells dropped in a roughly linear way, and a significant reduction was already evident by age 40. Total diversity estimates from one million sequenced T cells were considered lower bounds and underestimates. There was a strong correlation between observed TCR beta diversity and the percentage of naive T cells measured by flow cytometry. Donor CMV infection status was unknown, potentially confounding age-related changes in expanded clonotypes.

Notes on this clonotype: Its antigen has not been determined. The input lacks base qualities; no much larger clone sits a single base away.

Libraries were made using 5' RACE. The instrument was an Illumina HiSeq 2500. A second PCR of roughly 7 to 11 cycles was performed with a sample-barcoded 5' primer and a J-beta primer mix. Each TCR beta cDNA molecule received a unique molecular identifier from a template-switch 5' adaptor carrying 12 random nucleotides. At least 2.5 million CDR3-containing paired-end reads were obtained from each sample. First-strand cDNA synthesis was performed from all RNA using the Mint cDNA synthesis kit, with priming by a TRBC-specific oligonucleotide. All cDNA was treated with uracil-DNA glycosylase and then went through a first 18-cycle PCR with the universal primers M1SS and BC2_uni_R. As for the authors' bioinformatics: Normalization of each sample was performed by random selection of 1 million high-quality reads, each carrying a distinct molecular identifier. Instead of being binned into consensus sequences, reads that shared molecular identifiers were thrown out. MiTCR, set to a Q25 quality threshold and the strictest error-elimination algorithm, was used for CDR3 identification, clonotype clustering and error correction. A nonparametric unseen species model with Euler transformation was used to estimate a lower bound on total TCR beta diversity. In-frame beta chains were kept once TCRdb had trimmed the public reads at Q25 with fastp and called clones with MiXCR. Each entry merges the rows of one CDR3 protein and shows their most common DNA and genes. None of the V and J calls come from the authors' own analysis; TCRdb made them. Within this sample are approximately 580,000 distinct CDR3 sequences, with 24% of them counted one time only. The top ten clonotypes cover 7.5% to 9% of the sample.

Systemically healthy Caucasian individuals from Russia, approximately 39 in total and aged roughly 6 to 100 years, were included as donors. Roughly 10 milliliters of peripheral blood were collected from each donor into EDTA-treated Vacutainer tubes. Ficoll-Paque density-gradient centrifugation was used to isolate PBMCs, with at least 6.5 million per sample. Total RNA, at least 6 micrograms per sample, was extracted from PBMCs with Trizol reagent. Naive CD45RAhigh/CD27high T cell percentages were measured by flow cytometry on a PBMC aliquot from every donor. From a lookup of the germline V gene (reference sequence), CDR1 and CDR2 are LNHNV and YYDKDF. Reading from cysteine to phenylalanine, the CDR3 counts 16 amino acids. Only CDR3 DNA remains: 48 bases, in frame from the first base. V has 2 bases trimmed and J has 3 bases trimmed; junction bases matching no gene number 6. The same data also contributed to another study, on T cells of mothers and their children. As that second paper reports: The donors were nine systemically healthy Caucasian individuals, made up of three mothers and their six children. cDNA synthesis consumed the entire amount of extracted RNA, loaded at approximately 1.4 ug RNA in each 15 ul reaction. In the second PCR, the M1S primer introduced both the sample barcodes and 2-4 random nucleotides. Over 8.5 million TCR beta CDR3 reads were obtained for each mother, and 3 million to 3.5 million reads were obtained for each child. Thymic selection similarly shapes TCR recombination output in related and unrelated pairs, with minor effect from inherited differences. Normalized repertoire overlap was always slightly but never significantly higher in related than unrelated mother-child pairs. No persistent microchimeric T cell clones were found, with a detection sensitivity of 80 to 100 clones per million clonotypes. The study used deep NGS to compare TCR beta repertoires of mothers and children, seeking features distinguishing related mother-child pairs from unrelated individuals. Mothers averaged roughly 40 +/- 4 years of age and children averaged around 11 +/- 4 years. After adapter ligation was performed with NEBNext reagents, the libraries were sequenced on an Illumina HiSeq 2000 with 100+100 nt paired-end reads. Mother and child libraries were prepared a month apart and sequenced in separate runs to prevent cross-contamination. Between roughly 500,000 and 2,300,000 distinct TCR beta clonotypes were identified per donor. Naive TCR beta clonotypes were estimated from low-frequency clonotypes matched to each donor's FACS-determined naive share, without sorting.

The clonotype originates from a boy aged 5-17 years in good health. Sequencing was performed on blood. In this chain, TRBV15 is recombined with TRBJ2-3, and TRBD1 matches 9 of the central bases. For the CDR3, the sequence is CATSRTDRGFTDTQYF. The nucleotide sequence reads as follows: TGTGCCACCAGCAGAACAGACAGGGGGTTTACAGATACGCAGTATTTT.